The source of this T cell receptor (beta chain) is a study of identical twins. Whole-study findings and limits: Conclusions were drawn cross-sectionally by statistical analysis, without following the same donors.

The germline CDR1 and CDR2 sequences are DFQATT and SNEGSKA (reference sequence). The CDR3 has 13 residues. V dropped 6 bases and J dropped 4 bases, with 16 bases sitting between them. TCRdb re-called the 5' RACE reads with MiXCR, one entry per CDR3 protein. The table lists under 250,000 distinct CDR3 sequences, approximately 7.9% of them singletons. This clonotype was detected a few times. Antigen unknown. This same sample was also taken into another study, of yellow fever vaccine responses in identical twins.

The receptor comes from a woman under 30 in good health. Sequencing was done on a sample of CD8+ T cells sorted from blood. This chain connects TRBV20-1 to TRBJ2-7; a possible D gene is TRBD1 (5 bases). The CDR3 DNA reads TGCAGTGCGCCTTTTGGGGCGCCATACGAGCAGTACTTC. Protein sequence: CSAPFGAPYEQYF.